This T cell receptor beta chain was identified in a study of Graves' ophthalmopathy and Graves' hyperthyroidism. RNA transcripts served as template for amplifying TCR beta CDR3 sequences. An initial RT-PCR round employing HTBI primers preceded a second-round multiplex PCR. MiXCR was run by TCRdb on the multiplex PCR reads, yielding one entry per CDR3 protein. The sample includes some 520,000 distinct CDR3 sequences, approximately 15% of them seen just once. This clonotype showed up many times. This clonotype was obtained from a woman aged 25 to 39 with Graves' ophthalmopathy. Input material: blood.

CDR3: CASSQEPDTTYEQYF. The DNA of the CDR3 is TGCGCCAGCAGCCAAGAGCCAGACACTACCTACGAGCAGTACTTC. This sequence joins TRBV4-1 and TRBJ2-7; D remains unclear. The CDR3 runs 15 residues. Deletions cut 0 bases from V and 2 bases from J, with 11 bases between. Germline V CDR1 and CDR2: MGHRA, YSYEKL.